One and the same sample provided the 15 T cell receptor beta chains below, sequenced in a study of blood T cell repertoires in COVID-19. Here immunoSEQ multiplex PCR was the method, and the copy in TCRdb shows in-frame clones only, minus some. Counted here are 150,000 to 200,000 clones, about 81% occurring once; the ten biggest clones make up 6.5% to 9.5%. The sequenced material came from peripheral blood. Receptor source: a woman aged 55-70 years with COVID-19, enrolled during active disease.

The rearrangement joins TRBV7-8 to TRBJ2-1; D remains ambiguous. V was shortened by 5 bases and J by 4 bases, with 6 bases between the two germline ends. Germline V CDR1 and CDR2: SGHVS, FQNEAQ. This CDR3 spans 12 amino acids. CDR3 nucleotides: TGTGCCAGCAGCCGTCATTACAATGAGCAGTTCTTC. The encoded protein is CASSRHYNEQFF.

The genes are TRBV5-1 and TRBJ2-1; no clear D. Germline CDR1 and CDR2: SGHRS and YFSETQ. This CDR3 has 14 residues. V shed 0 bases and J shed 5 bases, with 9 bases lying between them. The CDR3 here is CASSLVPGDNEQFF. CDR3 bases: TGCGCCAGCAGCTTGGTTCCAGGCGACAATGAGCAGTTCTTC.

This clone was counted a few times. This chain uses TRBV5-4 with TRBJ1-5; D perhaps matches TRBD1 (6 bases). Deletions cut 0 bases from V and 2 bases from J, with 9 bases between. CDR3 size: 15 residues. Per germline, CDR1 SGHNT and CDR2 YYREEE (reference sequence). The CDR3: CASSLDPGGNQPQHF. Here the CDR3 DNA reads TGTGCCAGCAGCTTGGATCCAGGGGGCAATCAGCCCCAGCATTTT.

The chain couples TRBV28 to TRBJ2-1; 7 bases map to TRBD2. This CDR3 spans 15 amino acids. Germline CDR1 reads MDHEN; CDR2 reads SYDVKM. V lost 6 bases, J lost 0 bases, and 5 bases stayed unmatched. CDR3 in amino acids: CASRLAGSSYNEQFF. The CDR3, as DNA: TGTGCCAGCAGGTTAGCGGGCAGCTCCTACAATGAGCAGTTCTTC.

The rearrangement uses TRBV19 and TRBJ2-5, with no clear D. Per germline, CDR1 LNHDA and CDR2 SQIVND (reference sequence). The V and J ends lost 5 bases and 9 bases respectively, with 22 bases between them. The CDR3 totals 15 residues. CDR3 nucleotides: TGTGCCAGTAGTCTCAGAGGTTGGCCGCCTGCCGCCCAGTACTTC. It translates to CASSLRGWPPAAQYF.

The chain uses TRBV6-6 and TRBJ2-5; D not certain. This CDR3 comprises 12 residues. CDR1 and CDR2 (germline): MNHNY, SVGAGI (reference sequence). V lost 5 bases to trimming and J lost 4 bases, with 8 bases between them. CDR3 in amino acids: CASSGSAETQYF. CDR3 DNA sequence: TGTGCCAGCAGTGGCTCTGCAGAGACCCAGTACTTC.

J is TRBJ2-2 and V is TRBV23-1; TRBD1 aligns across 7 bases. TRBV23-1 is marked as an open reading frame, function uncertain. V dropped 6 bases and J dropped 2; count of bases not matched to a gene: 6. This CDR3 is 15 amino acids long. In nucleotides, the CDR3 is TGCGCCAGCAGAAAACAGGGGATCAACACCGGGGAGCTGTTTTTT. This codes for CASRKQGINTGELFF.

The J gene is TRBJ2-7, the V gene TRBV5-1, with 10 positions matching TRBD2. The CDR3 is 17 residues long. V shed 0 bases and J 1 base; nucleotides not matched to a gene: 7. Germline values: CDR1 SGHRS, CDR2 YFSETQ. Here the CDR3 reads CASSLDPSGSGSYEQYF. CDR3 in DNA: TGCGCCAGCAGCTTGGACCCTAGCGGGAGTGGTTCCTACGAGCAGTACTTC.

The CDR3 spells CASEPRTTYTQYF. CDR3 bases: TGTGCCAGCGAACCCCGGACTACTTATACGCAGTATTTT. The V and J genes are TRBV2 and TRBJ2-3; D might be TRBD2 (6 bases). In germline, CDR1 is SNHLY, CDR2 FYNNEI. V dropped 8 bases and J dropped 7 bases, with 16 bases sitting between them. The CDR3 has 13 residues.

The chain is built from TRBV28 and TRBJ2-5; TRBD2 matches at 15 bases. V lost 6 bases, J lost 4 bases, and 9 bases stayed unmatched. The V gene's germline CDR1 is MDHEN and CDR2 SYDVKM. The CDR3 runs 17 residues. The CDR3 loop is CASRSRTSGRAGETQYF. The CDR3 nucleotides read TGTGCCAGCAGGTCAAGGACTAGCGGGAGGGCCGGAGAGACCCAGTACTTC.

This chain connects TRBV30 to TRBJ2-7; 8 bases agree with TRBD1. The germline V gene has CDR1 GTSNPN and CDR2 SVGIG (reference sequence). This CDR3 is 14 amino acids long. The V segment lost 2 bases and the J segment 2 bases; nucleotides outside the gene matches: 5. The CDR3 nucleotides read TGTGCCTGGAGTCCACACAGGGGGGCCTACGAGCAGTACTTC. It yields the protein CAWSPHRGAYEQYF.

This clone has more than one count but fewer than ten. The V and J genes are TRBV9 and TRBJ2-1, with 11 bases aligning to TRBD2. V lost 1 base to trimming and J lost 0 bases; unmatched junction nucleotides: 3. This CDR3 contains 17 residues. In germline, CDR1 is SGDLS, CDR2 YYNGEE. The CDR3 loop reads CASSVPTSGISYNEQFF. CDR3 in DNA: TGTGCCAGCAGCGTACCGACTAGCGGGATCTCCTACAATGAGCAGTTCTTC.

The chain employs TRBV28 and TRBJ1-4; TRBD1 might be the D (5 bases). The germline CDR1 and CDR2 sequences are MDHEN and SYDVKM. The CDR3 runs 16 residues. Trimming took off 8 bases at V and 8 bases at J, with 24 bases between the two ends. The CDR3 nucleotides read TGTGCCAGCCAGGGCCGCGGCCCCGAGTGGGTGGAAAAACTGTTTTTT. It specifies CASQGRGPEWVEKLFF.

This clone has a count of ten or more. This chain connects TRBV19 to TRBJ2-2; TRBD1 matches at 9 bases. CDR1 LNHDA and CDR2 SQIVND come from the germline V gene (reference sequence). V lost 2 bases and J lost 5; bases outside the gene matches: 6. This CDR3 is built from 16 residues. CDR3 nucleotide sequence: TGTGCCAGTAGTATATCCACGGGACAGGGAACCGGGGAGCTGTTTTTT. Residues: CASSISTGQGTGELFF.

The genes are TRBV5-5 and TRBJ2-2, with D perhaps TRBD2 (5 bases). This CDR3 is 14 amino acids long. V shed 2 bases and J shed 4 bases, with 9 bases lying between them. Germline values: CDR1 SGHKS, CDR2 YYEKEE (reference sequence). The CDR3, as DNA: TGTGCCAGCAGCTTAAACGGGGTCACCGGGGAGCTGTTTTTT. This codes for CASSLNGVTGELFF. Supplemented by reference TRBV5-5 and TRBJ2-2, the full variable domain reads DAGVTQSPTHLIKTRGQQVTLRCSPISGHKSVSWYQQVLGQGPQFIFQYYEKEERGRGNFPDRFSARQFPNYSSELNVNALLLGDSALYLCASSLNGVTGELFFGEGSRLTVL.